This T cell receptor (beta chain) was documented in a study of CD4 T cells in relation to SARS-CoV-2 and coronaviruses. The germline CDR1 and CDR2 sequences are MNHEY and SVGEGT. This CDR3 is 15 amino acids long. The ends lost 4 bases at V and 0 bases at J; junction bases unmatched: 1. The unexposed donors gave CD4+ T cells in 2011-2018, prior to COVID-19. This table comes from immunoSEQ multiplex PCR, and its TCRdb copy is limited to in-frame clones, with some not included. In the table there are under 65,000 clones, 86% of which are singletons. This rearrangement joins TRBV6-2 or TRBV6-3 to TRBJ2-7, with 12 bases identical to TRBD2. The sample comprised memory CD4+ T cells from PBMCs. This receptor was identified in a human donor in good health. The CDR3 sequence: CASSWTSGVSYEQYF. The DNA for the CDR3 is TGTGCCAGCAGTTGGACTAGCGGGGTCTCCTACGAGCAGTACTTC.